The T cell receptor (beta chain) under discussion was sequenced for a study of cytomegalovirus exposure and HLA in healthy donors. The PCR made use of 60 Vbeta and 13 Jbeta primers. Profiled with immunoSEQ multiplex PCR; TCRdb holds only in-frame clones, not every one. The profile shows some 190,000 clones, 86% of them singletons. Worth noting for this clone: The antigen is undetermined.

Nominally healthy donors were sampled, though unrecorded immune exposures were likely. Findings and limits, study-wide: Relative to equally common others, HLA-associated TCR beta chains showed greater clonal expansion in a later analysis. In vitro work confirmed that a few CMV-associated chains recognize CMV antigens. Most of the TCR beta V segments (in an earlier analysis) were productive either about 87% or about 30% of the time.

Germline CDR1 is SGHAT and CDR2 is FQDESV (reference sequence). J gave up 5 bases and V 5 bases, and 8 bases lay outside the gene matches. The CDR3 contains 15 residues. Sequenced sample: PBMCs. This chain links TRBV11-1 with TRBJ2-7; 11 positions match TRBD2. The receptor was isolated from a woman under 40 in good health and CMV-seronegative. The CDR3 region is CASSVLAGVSHEQYF. For the CDR3, the DNA is TGTGCCAGCAGCGTACTAGCGGGAGTAAGCCACGAGCAGTACTTC.